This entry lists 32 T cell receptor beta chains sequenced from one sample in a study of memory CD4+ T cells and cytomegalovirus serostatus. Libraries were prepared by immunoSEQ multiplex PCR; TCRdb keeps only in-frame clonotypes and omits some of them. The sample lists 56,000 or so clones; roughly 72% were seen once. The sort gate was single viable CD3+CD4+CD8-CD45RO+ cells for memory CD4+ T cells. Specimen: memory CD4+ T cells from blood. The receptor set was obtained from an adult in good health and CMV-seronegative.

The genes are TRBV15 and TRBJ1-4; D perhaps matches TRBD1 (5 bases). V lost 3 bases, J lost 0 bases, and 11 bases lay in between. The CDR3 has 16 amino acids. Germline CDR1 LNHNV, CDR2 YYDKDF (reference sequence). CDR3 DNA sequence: TGTGCCACCAGCAGTTGGGGCCACGCAACTAATGAAAAACTGTTTTTT. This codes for CATSSWGHATNEKLFF.

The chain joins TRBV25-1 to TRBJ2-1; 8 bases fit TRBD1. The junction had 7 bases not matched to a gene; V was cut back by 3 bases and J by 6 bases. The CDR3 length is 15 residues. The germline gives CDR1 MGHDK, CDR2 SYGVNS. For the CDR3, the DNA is TGTGCCAGCAGTGATCCCAGGGGGCTGACCAATGAGCAGTTCTTC. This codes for CASSDPRGLTNEQFF. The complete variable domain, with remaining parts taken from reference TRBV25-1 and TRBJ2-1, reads EADIYQTPRYLVIGTGKKITLECSQTMGHDKMYWYQQDPGMELHLIHYSYGVNSTEKGDLSSESTVSRIRTEHFPLTLESARPSHTSQYLCASSDPRGLTNEQFFGPGTRLTVL.

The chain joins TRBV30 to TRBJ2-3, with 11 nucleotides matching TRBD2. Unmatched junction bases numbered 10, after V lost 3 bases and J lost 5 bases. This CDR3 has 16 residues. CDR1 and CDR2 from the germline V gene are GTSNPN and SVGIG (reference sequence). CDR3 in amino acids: CAWRGIAGGRGDTQYF. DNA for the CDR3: TGTGCCTGGAGAGGGATAGCGGGGGGGCGTGGAGATACGCAGTATTTT.

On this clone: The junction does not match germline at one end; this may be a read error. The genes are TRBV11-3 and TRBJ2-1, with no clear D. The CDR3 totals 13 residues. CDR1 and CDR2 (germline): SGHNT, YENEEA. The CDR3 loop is CASSLVSYNEQFF. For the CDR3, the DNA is TGTGCCAGCAGCTTAGTTTCCTATAATGAGCAGTTCTTC.

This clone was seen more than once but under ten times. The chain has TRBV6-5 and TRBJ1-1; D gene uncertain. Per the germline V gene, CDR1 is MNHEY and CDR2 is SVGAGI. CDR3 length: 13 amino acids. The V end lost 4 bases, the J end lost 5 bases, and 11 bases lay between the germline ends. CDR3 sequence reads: CASSSSVVTEAFF. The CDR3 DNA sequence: TGTGCCAGCAGTTCGTCCGTGGTGACTGAAGCTTTCTTT.

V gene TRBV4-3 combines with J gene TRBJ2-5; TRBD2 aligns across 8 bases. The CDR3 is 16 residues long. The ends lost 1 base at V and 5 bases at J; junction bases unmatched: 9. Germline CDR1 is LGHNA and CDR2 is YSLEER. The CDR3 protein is CASSQGASGSRETQYF. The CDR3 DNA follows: TGCGCCAGCAGCCAAGGAGCCAGCGGGAGTAGGGAGACCCAGTACTTC.

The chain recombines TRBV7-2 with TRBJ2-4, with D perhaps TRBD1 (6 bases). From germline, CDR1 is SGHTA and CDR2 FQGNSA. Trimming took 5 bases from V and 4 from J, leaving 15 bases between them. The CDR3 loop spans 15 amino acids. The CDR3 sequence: CASSTYMQGKNIQYF. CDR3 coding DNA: TGTGCCAGCAGCACATATATGCAGGGGAAAAACATTCAGTACTTC.

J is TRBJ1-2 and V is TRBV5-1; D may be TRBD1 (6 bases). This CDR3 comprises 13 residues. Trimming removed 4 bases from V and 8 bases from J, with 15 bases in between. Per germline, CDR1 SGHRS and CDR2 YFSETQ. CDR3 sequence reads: CASSALTGRGYTF. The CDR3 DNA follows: TGCGCCAGCAGCGCACTCACAGGGAGAGGCTACACCTTC.

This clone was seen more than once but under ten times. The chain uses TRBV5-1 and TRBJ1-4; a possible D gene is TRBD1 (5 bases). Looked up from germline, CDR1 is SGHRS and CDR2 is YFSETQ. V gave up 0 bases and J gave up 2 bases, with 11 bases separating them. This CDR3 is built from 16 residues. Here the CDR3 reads CASSLAGAATNEKLFF. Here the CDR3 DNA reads TGCGCCAGCAGCTTGGCCGGGGCGGCGACTAATGAAAAACTGTTTTTT.

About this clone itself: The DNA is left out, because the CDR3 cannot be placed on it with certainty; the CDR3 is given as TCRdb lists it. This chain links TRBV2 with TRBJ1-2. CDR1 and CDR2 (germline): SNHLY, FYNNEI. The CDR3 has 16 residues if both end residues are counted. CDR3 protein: CASSTSGRPDYYGYTF.

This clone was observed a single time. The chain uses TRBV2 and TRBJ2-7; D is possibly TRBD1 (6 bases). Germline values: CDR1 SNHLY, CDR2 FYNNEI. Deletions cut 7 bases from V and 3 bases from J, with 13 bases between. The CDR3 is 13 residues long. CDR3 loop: CASTGNRDYEQYF. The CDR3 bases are TGTGCCAGCACCGGGAACAGGGACTACGAGCAGTACTTC.

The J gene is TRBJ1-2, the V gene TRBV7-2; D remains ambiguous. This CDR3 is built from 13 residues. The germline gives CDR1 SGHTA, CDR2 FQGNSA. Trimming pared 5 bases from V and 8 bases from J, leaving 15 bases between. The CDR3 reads CASSPRGQQGYTF. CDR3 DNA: TGTGCCAGCAGCCCAAGAGGGCAGCAGGGCTACACCTTC.

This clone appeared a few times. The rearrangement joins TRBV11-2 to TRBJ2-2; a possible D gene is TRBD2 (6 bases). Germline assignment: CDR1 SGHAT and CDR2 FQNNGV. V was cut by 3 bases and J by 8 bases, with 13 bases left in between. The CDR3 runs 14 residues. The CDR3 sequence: CASSFPGAVGELFF. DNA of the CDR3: TGTGCCAGCAGCTTCCCGGGAGCCGTAGGGGAGCTGTTTTTT.

CDR3 amino acids: CASALTGGLYNEQFF. DNA for the CDR3: TGCGCCAGCGCTCTGACAGGGGGACTTTACAATGAGCAGTTCTTC. The chain uses TRBV10-2 and TRBJ2-1; TRBD1 aligns across 9 bases. The V gene's germline CDR1 is WSHSY and CDR2 SAAADI. This CDR3 region has 15 residues. The J segment lost 4 bases and the V segment lost 8 bases, leaving 9 bases of the junction unmatched.

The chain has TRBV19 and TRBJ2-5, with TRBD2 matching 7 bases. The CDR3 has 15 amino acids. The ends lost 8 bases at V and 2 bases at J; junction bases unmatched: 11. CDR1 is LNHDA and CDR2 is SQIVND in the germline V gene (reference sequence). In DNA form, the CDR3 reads TGTGCCAGTGCACGGGGGAGGGGACGACAAGAGACCCAGTACTTC. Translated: CASARGRGRQETQYF.

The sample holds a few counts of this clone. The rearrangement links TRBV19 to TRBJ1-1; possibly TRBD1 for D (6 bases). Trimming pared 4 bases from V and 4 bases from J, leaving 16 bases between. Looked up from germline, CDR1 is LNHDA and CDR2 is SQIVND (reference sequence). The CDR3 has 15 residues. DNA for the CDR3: TGTGCCAGTAGTAGTCAGGGGAGTGGTGGCACTGAAGCTTTCTTT. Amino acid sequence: CASSSQGSGGTEAFF.

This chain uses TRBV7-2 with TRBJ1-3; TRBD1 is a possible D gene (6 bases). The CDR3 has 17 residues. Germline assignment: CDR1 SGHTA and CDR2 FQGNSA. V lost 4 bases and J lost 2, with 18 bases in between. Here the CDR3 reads CASSSPRGAGAGNTIYF. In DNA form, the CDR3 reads TGTGCCAGCAGCTCCCCCCGAGGGGCAGGGGCTGGAAACACCATATATTTT.

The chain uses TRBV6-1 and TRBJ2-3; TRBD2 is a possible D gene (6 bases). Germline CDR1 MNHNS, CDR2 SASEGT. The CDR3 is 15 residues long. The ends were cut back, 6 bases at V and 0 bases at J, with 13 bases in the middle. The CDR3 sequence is CASSHRDSSTDTQYF. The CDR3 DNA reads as TGTGCCAGCAGCCATCGGGACTCCAGCACAGATACGCAGTATTTT.

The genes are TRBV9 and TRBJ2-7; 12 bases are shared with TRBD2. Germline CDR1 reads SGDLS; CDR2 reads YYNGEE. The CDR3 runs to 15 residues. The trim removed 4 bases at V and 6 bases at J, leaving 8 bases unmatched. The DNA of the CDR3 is TGTGCCAGCAGCCCGACTAGCGGGAGAATATCCGAGCAGTACTTC. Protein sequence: CASSPTSGRISEQYF.

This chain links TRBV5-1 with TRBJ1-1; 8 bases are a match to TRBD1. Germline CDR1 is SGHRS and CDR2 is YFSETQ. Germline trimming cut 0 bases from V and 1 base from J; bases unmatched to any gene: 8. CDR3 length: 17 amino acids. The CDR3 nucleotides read TGCGCCAGCAGCTTGGAGCCCAGGGGGCGTGGGAACACTGAAGCTTTCTTT. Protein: CASSLEPRGRGNTEAFF.

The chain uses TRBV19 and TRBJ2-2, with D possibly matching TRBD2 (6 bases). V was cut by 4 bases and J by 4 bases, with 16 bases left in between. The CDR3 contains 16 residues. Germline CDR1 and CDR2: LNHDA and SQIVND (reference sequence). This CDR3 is CASSTIRLVRTGELFF. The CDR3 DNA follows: TGTGCCAGTAGTACAATCCGACTAGTTCGCACCGGGGAGCTGTTTTTT.

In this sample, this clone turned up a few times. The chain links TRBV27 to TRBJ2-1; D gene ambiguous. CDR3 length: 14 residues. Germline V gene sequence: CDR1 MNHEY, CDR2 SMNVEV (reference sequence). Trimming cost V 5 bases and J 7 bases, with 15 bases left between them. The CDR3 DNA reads TGTGCCAGCAGTCCAGGTCTGGTCCGAAATGAGCAGTTCTTC. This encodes CASSPGLVRNEQFF.

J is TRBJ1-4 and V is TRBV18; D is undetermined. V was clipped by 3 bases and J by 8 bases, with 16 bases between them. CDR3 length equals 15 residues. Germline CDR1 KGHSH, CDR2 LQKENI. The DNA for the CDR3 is TGTGCCAGCTCACCGCAACGGGCTGTAGAGGAAAAACTGTTTTTT. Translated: CASSPQRAVEEKLFF.

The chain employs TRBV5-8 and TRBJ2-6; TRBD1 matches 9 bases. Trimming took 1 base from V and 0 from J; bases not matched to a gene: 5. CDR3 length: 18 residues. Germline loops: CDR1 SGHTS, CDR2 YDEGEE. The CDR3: CASSLLGQGLSGANVLTF. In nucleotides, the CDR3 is TGTGCCAGCAGCTTGTTGGGACAGGGCCTCTCTGGGGCCAACGTCCTGACTTTC.

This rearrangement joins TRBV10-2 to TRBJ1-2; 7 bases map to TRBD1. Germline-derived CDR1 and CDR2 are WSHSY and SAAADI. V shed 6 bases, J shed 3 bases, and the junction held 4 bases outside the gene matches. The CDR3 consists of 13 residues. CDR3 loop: CASSHTGDYGYTF. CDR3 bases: TGCGCCAGCAGCCACACAGGGGACTATGGCTACACCTTC.

The CDR3 protein is CASSLNPSGRAEQFF. The CDR3 region has the DNA TGTGCCAGCAGCTTAAATCCTAGCGGGAGGGCTGAGCAGTTCTTC. The rearrangement joins TRBV7-2 to TRBJ2-1; 12 bases are shared with TRBD2. Germline lookup yields CDR1 SGHTA and CDR2 FQGNSA. The trim removed 2 bases at V and 9 bases at J, leaving 5 bases unmatched. The CDR3 length is 15 residues.

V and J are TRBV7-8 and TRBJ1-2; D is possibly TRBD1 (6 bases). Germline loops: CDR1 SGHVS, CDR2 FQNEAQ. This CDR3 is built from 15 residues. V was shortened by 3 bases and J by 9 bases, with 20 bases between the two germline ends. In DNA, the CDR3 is TGTGCCAGCAGCTTGGAACAGGGCCCCGTATATAGCTACACCTTC. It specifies CASSLEQGPVYSYTF.

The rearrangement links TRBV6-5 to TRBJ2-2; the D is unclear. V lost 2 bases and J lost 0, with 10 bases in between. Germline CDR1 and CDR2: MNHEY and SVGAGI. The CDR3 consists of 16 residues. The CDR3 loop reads CASSYGWTANTGELFF. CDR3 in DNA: TGTGCCAGCAGTTACGGGTGGACGGCGAACACCGGGGAGCTGTTTTTT.

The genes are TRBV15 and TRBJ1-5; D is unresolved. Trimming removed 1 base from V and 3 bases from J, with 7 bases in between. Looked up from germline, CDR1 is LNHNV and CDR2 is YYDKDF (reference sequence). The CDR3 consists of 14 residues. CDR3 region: CATSRGGNNQPQHF. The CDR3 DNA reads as TGTGCCACCAGCAGAGGAGGGAACAATCAGCCCCAGCATTTT.

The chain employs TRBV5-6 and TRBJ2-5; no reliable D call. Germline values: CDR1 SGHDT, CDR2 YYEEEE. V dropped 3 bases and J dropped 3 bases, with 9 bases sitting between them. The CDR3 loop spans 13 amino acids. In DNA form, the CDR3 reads TGTGCCAGCAGCTCACGACTGAAAGAGACCCAGTACTTC. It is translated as CASSSRLKETQYF.

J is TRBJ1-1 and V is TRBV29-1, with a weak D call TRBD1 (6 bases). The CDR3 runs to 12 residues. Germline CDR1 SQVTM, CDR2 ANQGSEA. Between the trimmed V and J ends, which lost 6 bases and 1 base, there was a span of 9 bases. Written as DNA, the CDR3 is TGCAGCGTCCTAGGGGGGAACACTGAAGCTTTCTTT. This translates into CSVLGGNTEAFF.

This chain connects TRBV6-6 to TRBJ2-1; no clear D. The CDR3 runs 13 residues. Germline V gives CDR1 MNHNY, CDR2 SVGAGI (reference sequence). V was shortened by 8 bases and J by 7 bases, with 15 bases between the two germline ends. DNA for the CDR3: TGTGCCAGCGAGCGCTCCGGCTGGAATGAGCAGTTCTTC. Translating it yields CASERSGWNEQFF.